Sequencing of this TCR beta chain was carried out in a study of blood T cell repertoires in COVID-19. V was pared by 2 bases and J by 8 bases, with 9 bases of the junction left unmatched. The CDR3 is 15 residues long. CDR1 and CDR2 from the germline V gene are SGHRS and YFSETQ. Sequenced by immunoSEQ multiplex PCR; TCRdb stores in-frame clones only, minus some. The sample yields approximately 150,000 clones, around 76% seen once. The sequence was collected from a woman between 65 and 79 years old with acute or convalescent COVID-19. The sequenced material came from peripheral blood. The rearrangement links TRBV5-1 to TRBJ1-2, with 10 bases identical to TRBD1. The CDR3 reads CASSLATGGRWGYTF. Here the CDR3 DNA reads TGCGCCAGCAGCTTAGCGACAGGGGGCCGGTGGGGCTACACCTTC.